A selection of T cell receptor beta chains follows, all from one sample in a study of blood T cell repertoires in COVID-19. Only in-frame clones appear in the TCRdb table, and some are missing; sequencing was by immunoSEQ multiplex PCR. The data show about 190,000 clones, around four fifths seen once. The sequenced material came from peripheral blood. These receptor sequences come from a human donor in a cohort sampled during active COVID-19. Each CDR3 is given with its conserved first and last residue. Fields, in order: clone size, D gene, V gene, J gene, CDR3 DNA, CDR3 protein. A D gene is named only where the DNA matches it firmly. Where a row states a size, it is once, few, many or the class of an expanded clone; other rows omit it.

clone size: -
D gene: TRBD1
V gene: TRBV6-5
J gene: TRBJ1-1
CDR3 DNA: TGTGCCAGCAGTTCAAACAGGGGGCAAGGGAACACTGAAGCTTTCTTT
CDR3 protein: CASSSNRGQGNTEAFF

clone size: -
D gene: -
V gene: TRBV7-9
J gene: TRBJ1-5
CDR3 DNA: TGTGCCAGCAGCTCAGACCCCCGGGGTCAGCCCCAGCATTTT
CDR3 protein: CASSSDPRGQPQHF

clone size: -
D gene: -
V gene: TRBV28
J gene: TRBJ1-1
CDR3 DNA: TGTGCCAGCAGTTCCCCAGGGTCCGGGAGGACTGAAGCTTTCTTT
CDR3 protein: CASSSPGSGRTEAFF

clone size: -
D gene: -
V gene: TRBV13
J gene: TRBJ2-3
CDR3 DNA: TGTGCCAGCAGCTTAGATGGTAGAGGAGATACGCAGTATTTT
CDR3 protein: CASSLDGRGDTQYF

clone size: -
D gene: -
V gene: TRBV7-3
J gene: TRBJ2-1
CDR3 DNA: TGTGCCAGCAGCTTGGACACCGACAATGAGCAGTTCTTC
CDR3 protein: CASSLDTDNEQFF

clone size: -
D gene: TRBD1
V gene: TRBV11-3
J gene: TRBJ2-3
CDR3 DNA: TGTGCCAGCAGTTCCGAGGGGACAGGGTACACAGATACGCAGTATTTT
CDR3 protein: CASSSEGTGYTDTQYF

clone size: -
D gene: -
V gene: TRBV5-1
J gene: TRBJ1-6
CDR3 DNA: TGCGCCCGGGGGCATGGGGGGAGGGAATCACCCCTCCACTTT
CDR3 protein: CARGHGGRESPLHF

clone size: -
D gene: -
V gene: TRBV27
J gene: TRBJ1-5
CDR3 DNA: TGTGCCAGCAGCCGCCAGGGGAGCCAGCCCCAGCATTTT
CDR3 protein: CASSRQGSQPQHF

clone size: -
D gene: TRBD1
V gene: TRBV2
J gene: TRBJ2-1
CDR3 DNA: TGTGCCAGCGGGCTGGACAGGAGCTCCTACAATGAGCAGTTCTTC
CDR3 protein: CASGLDRSSYNEQFF

clone size: -
D gene: TRBD1
V gene: TRBV5-1
J gene: TRBJ1-3
CDR3 DNA: TGCGCCAGCAGCTCAGACCAGGGGGCCATATATTTT
CDR3 protein: CASSSDQGAIYF

clone size: few
D gene: -
V gene: TRBV28
J gene: TRBJ1-5
CDR3 DNA: TGTGCCAGCAGTCCCATCAGGCAGGGGAATCAGCCCCAGCATTTT
CDR3 protein: CASSPIRQGNQPQHF

clone size: -
D gene: -
V gene: TRBV20-1
J gene: TRBJ1-6
CDR3 DNA: TGCAGTGCTAGTTTGGCTTCCGGGAACACGGGTTCACCCCTCCACTTT
CDR3 protein: CSASLASGNTGSPLHF

clone size: -
D gene: -
V gene: TRBV7-2
J gene: TRBJ2-1
CDR3 DNA: TGTGCCAGCAGCCCCCTAGGCAACACCTACAATGAGCAGTTCTTC
CDR3 protein: CASSPLGNTYNEQFF

clone size: -
D gene: -
V gene: TRBV9
J gene: TRBJ1-3
CDR3 DNA: TGTGCCAGCAGCGTAGGAACGAGGTACAGGGTCAGCTCTGGAAACACCATATATTTT
CDR3 protein: CASSVGTRYRVSSGNTIYF

clone size: medium-sized
D gene: -
V gene: TRBV4-1
J gene: TRBJ2-1
CDR3 DNA: TGCGCCAGCAGCCAAGCCGACTTTAATGAGCAGTTCTTC
CDR3 protein: CASSQADFNEQFF

clone size: few
D gene: -
V gene: TRBV28
J gene: TRBJ2-7
CDR3 DNA: TGTGCCAGCAGTTTAGGCAGGGGTCCGAGCTCCTACGAGCAGTACTTC
CDR3 protein: CASSLGRGPSSYEQYF

clone size: -
D gene: TRBD2
V gene: TRBV7-6
J gene: TRBJ2-1
CDR3 DNA: TGTGCCAGCAGCCGCCCCCCAGGACTAGCGGGAGGGCCGTCCTACAATGAGCAGTTCTTC
CDR3 protein: CASSRPPGLAGGPSYNEQFF

clone size: -
D gene: TRBD2
V gene: TRBV7-2
J gene: TRBJ2-3
CDR3 DNA: TGTGCCAGCAGCTTAATTGGACTAGCGGGAACCACATTAGATACGCAGTATTTT
CDR3 protein: CASSLIGLAGTTLDTQYF

clone size: -
D gene: TRBD2
V gene: TRBV30
J gene: TRBJ2-3
CDR3 DNA: TGTGCCTGGAGGTTAGCGGGTGATACGCAGTATTTT
CDR3 protein: CAWRLAGDTQYF

clone size: once
D gene: TRBD1
V gene: TRBV18
J gene: TRBJ1-3
CDR3 DNA: TGTGCCAGCTCACTTCAGGGGGACACCATATATTTT
CDR3 protein: CASSLQGDTIYF

clone size: -
D gene: -
V gene: TRBV12-5
J gene: TRBJ1-3
CDR3 DNA: TGTGCTAGTGGTTCACCCGCGGGGGGCCGTCTAGTTGGAAACACCATATATTTT
CDR3 protein: CASGSPAGGRLVGNTIYF

clone size: -
D gene: TRBD2
V gene: TRBV28
J gene: TRBJ2-5
CDR3 DNA: TGTGCCAGCAGGGACCAGGCGGGAGGTGTCCAAGAGACCCAGTACTTC
CDR3 protein: CASRDQAGGVQETQYF

clone size: -
D gene: TRBD2
V gene: TRBV5-1
J gene: TRBJ2-2
CDR3 DNA: TGCGCCAGCAACACCCTGGGAGGGACCGGGGAGCTGTTTTTT
CDR3 protein: CASNTLGGTGELFF

clone size: few
D gene: TRBD1
V gene: TRBV6-1
J gene: TRBJ2-7
CDR3 DNA: TGTGCCAGCAGTGAAATGGGACAGTTCTACGAGCAGTACTTC
CDR3 protein: CASSEMGQFYEQYF

clone size: -
D gene: -
V gene: TRBV4-1
J gene: TRBJ2-1
CDR3 DNA: TGCGCCAGCAGCCCTGAAAACAGCATGTCCGAGCAGTTCTTC
CDR3 protein: CASSPENSMSEQFF

clone size: -
D gene: -
V gene: TRBV7-2
J gene: TRBJ2-3
CDR3 DNA: TGTGCCAGCAGCTTACAGGGGTCTAACACAGATACGCAGTATTTT
CDR3 protein: CASSLQGSNTDTQYF

clone size: -
D gene: -
V gene: TRBV27
J gene: TRBJ1-3
CDR3 DNA: TGTGCCAGCAGTCTGAGGTTAGGGGCAGATCTCTCTGGAAACACCATATATTTT
CDR3 protein: CASSLRLGADLSGNTIYF

clone size: -
D gene: -
V gene: TRBV3-1/TRBV3-2
J gene: TRBJ1-4
CDR3 DNA: TGTGCCAGCAGCCAAGTCCCAGGAGGACTGTTTTTT
CDR3 protein: CASSQVPGGLFF

clone size: -
D gene: TRBD1
V gene: TRBV6-6
J gene: TRBJ1-2
CDR3 DNA: TGTGCCAGCAGCGACAGGGGGCGAGTCTATGGCTACACCTTC
CDR3 protein: CASSDRGRVYGYTF

clone size: -
D gene: -
V gene: TRBV5-8
J gene: TRBJ1-1
CDR3 DNA: TGTGCCAGCAGCCCAGTCGGGGGTCCACAGCCGGGAGCTTTCTTT
CDR3 protein: CASSPVGGPQPGAFF

clone size: once
D gene: -
V gene: TRBV19
J gene: TRBJ1-2
CDR3 DNA: TGTGCCAGTAAGAACGGGGATTATGGCTACACCTTC
CDR3 protein: CASKNGDYGYTF

clone size: few
D gene: -
V gene: TRBV6-6
J gene: TRBJ2-7
CDR3 DNA: TGTGCCAGCAGTTCGCCTCCTAACTCCTACGAGCAGTACTTC
CDR3 protein: CASSSPPNSYEQYF

clone size: -
D gene: TRBD2
V gene: TRBV15
J gene: TRBJ2-5
CDR3 DNA: TGTGCCACCAGTTATCGGACTAGCGGGTACCAAGAGACCCAGTACTTC
CDR3 protein: CATSYRTSGYQETQYF

clone size: -
D gene: TRBD2
V gene: TRBV3-1/TRBV3-2
J gene: TRBJ2-2
CDR3 DNA: TGTGCCAGCAGCCCGCGGACTAGCGGGGGATCCGGGGAGCTGTTTTTT
CDR3 protein: CASSPRTSGGSGELFF

clone size: -
D gene: -
V gene: TRBV2
J gene: TRBJ1-1
CDR3 DNA: TGTGCCAGCAGTGAAAGCCTACCTCCGTCCAGGGAAGCTTTCTTT
CDR3 protein: CASSESLPPSREAFF

clone size: few
D gene: -
V gene: TRBV29-1
J gene: TRBJ2-1
CDR3 DNA: TGCAGCGTTGAAGATCTGATCCCGATAACCCGGAATGAGCAGTTCTTC
CDR3 protein: CSVEDLIPITRNEQFF

clone size: -
D gene: -
V gene: TRBV28
J gene: TRBJ2-7
CDR3 DNA: TGTGCCAGCAGTTTACCGGGCTACGAGCAGTACTTC
CDR3 protein: CASSLPGYEQYF

clone size: -
D gene: TRBD1
V gene: TRBV9
J gene: TRBJ2-3
CDR3 DNA: TGTGCCAGCAGCGTAGGGGGCCTGACAGGGTTTACAGATACGCAGTATTTT
CDR3 protein: CASSVGGLTGFTDTQYF

clone size: few
D gene: -
V gene: TRBV3-1/TRBV3-2
J gene: TRBJ1-3
CDR3 DNA: TGTGCCAGCAGCCAAGCTTCTGGAAACACCATATATTTT
CDR3 protein: CASSQASGNTIYF

clone size: once
D gene: -
V gene: TRBV11-2
J gene: TRBJ1-6
CDR3 DNA: TGTGCCAGCAGCTTCCGTCCACAGGGAGAGACCTATAATTCACCCCTCCACTTT
CDR3 protein: CASSFRPQGETYNSPLHF

clone size: once
D gene: -
V gene: TRBV28
J gene: TRBJ2-5
CDR3 DNA: TGTGCCAGCAGTCCTTCGGGGGAAGAGACCCAGTACTTC
CDR3 protein: CASSPSGEETQYF

clone size: -
D gene: TRBD2
V gene: TRBV30
J gene: TRBJ2-3
CDR3 DNA: TGTGCCTGGATGATAGCGGGACTAGCGGGCCGAGGGGATACGCAGTATTTT
CDR3 protein: CAWMIAGLAGRGDTQYF

clone size: -
D gene: TRBD1
V gene: TRBV9
J gene: TRBJ1-3
CDR3 DNA: TGTGCCAGCAGTGGGACAGCCTTCTCTGGAAACACCATATATTTT
CDR3 protein: CASSGTAFSGNTIYF

clone size: -
D gene: TRBD1
V gene: TRBV5-1
J gene: TRBJ2-1
CDR3 DNA: TGCGCCAGCAGCGAATTAGTCGGGACAGGGGGCAACAATGAGCAGTTCTTC
CDR3 protein: CASSELVGTGGNNEQFF

clone size: -
D gene: TRBD1
V gene: TRBV5-1
J gene: TRBJ2-1
CDR3 DNA: TGCGCCAGCAGCGTCCGGGACAGCGAAGATGAGCAGTTCTTC
CDR3 protein: CASSVRDSEDEQFF

clone size: -
D gene: -
V gene: TRBV20-1
J gene: TRBJ1-1
CDR3 DNA: TGCAGTGCCAGGGGTGGTACTGAAGCTTTCTTT
CDR3 protein: CSARGGTEAFF

clone size: once
D gene: -
V gene: TRBV30
J gene: TRBJ2-1
CDR3 DNA: TGTGCCTGGAGTGTATTGGTCGGGGCAGGGGCTGGGAATGAGCAGTTCTTC
CDR3 protein: CAWSVLVGAGAGNEQFF

clone size: -
D gene: TRBD2
V gene: TRBV29-1
J gene: TRBJ2-1
CDR3 DNA: TGCAGCGTTGACCTAGCGGGGGTCCCCGGCACCTACAATGAGCAGTTCTTC
CDR3 protein: CSVDLAGVPGTYNEQFF

clone size: once
D gene: TRBD1
V gene: TRBV7-2
J gene: TRBJ1-2
CDR3 DNA: TGTGCCAGCAGCGTAGGTTTGGGACAGGGGTACTATGGCTACACCTTC
CDR3 protein: CASSVGLGQGYYGYTF

clone size: -
D gene: -
V gene: TRBV11-2
J gene: TRBJ1-1
CDR3 DNA: TGTGCCAGCAGCTTAGAAAACAGACAGACTTTCTTT
CDR3 protein: CASSLENRQTFF

clone size: -
D gene: -
V gene: TRBV27
J gene: TRBJ2-1
CDR3 DNA: TGTGCCAGCAGTTCCCACTACAATGAGCAGTTCTTC
CDR3 protein: CASSSHYNEQFF

clone size: few
D gene: -
V gene: TRBV24-1
J gene: TRBJ2-1
CDR3 DNA: TGTGCCACCAGTGATCAAATAGCGATCGAGCAGTTCTTC
CDR3 protein: CATSDQIAIEQFF

clone size: -
D gene: -
V gene: TRBV2
J gene: TRBJ1-3
CDR3 DNA: TGTGCCAGCAGTGACAGCTCTGGAAACACCATATATTTT
CDR3 protein: CASSDSSGNTIYF

clone size: -
D gene: -
V gene: TRBV7-9
J gene: TRBJ1-6
CDR3 DNA: TGTGCCAGCAGCTTCCGAGTGCAGGGCGGCTCACCCCTCCACTTT
CDR3 protein: CASSFRVQGGSPLHF

clone size: once
D gene: -
V gene: TRBV6-2/TRBV6-3
J gene: TRBJ2-5
CDR3 DNA: TGTGCCAGCAGTTACACTGAGACCCAGTACTTC
CDR3 protein: CASSYTETQYF

clone size: once
D gene: -
V gene: TRBV19
J gene: TRBJ1-1
CDR3 DNA: TGTGCCAGTAGTATAGGCACAGGAAGAGAAGCTTTCTTT
CDR3 protein: CASSIGTGREAFF

clone size: -
D gene: -
V gene: TRBV19
J gene: TRBJ1-2
CDR3 DNA: TGTGCCAGTACACAGGACTATGAAAACTATGGCTACACCTTC
CDR3 protein: CASTQDYENYGYTF

clone size: -
D gene: -
V gene: TRBV5-6
J gene: TRBJ1-4
CDR3 DNA: TGTGCCAGCAGCGTAGGACAGATTGAAAAACTGTTTTTT
CDR3 protein: CASSVGQIEKLFF

clone size: -
D gene: -
V gene: TRBV13
J gene: TRBJ2-2
CDR3 DNA: TGTGCCAGCAGGTCCCAGGGTGGCGGGGAGCTGTTTTTT
CDR3 protein: CASRSQGGGELFF

clone size: -
D gene: -
V gene: TRBV6-1
J gene: TRBJ2-7
CDR3 DNA: TGTGCCAGCAGTGTACAAGATCCCGGGTTTTTTTACGAGCAGTACTTC
CDR3 protein: CASSVQDPGFFYEQYF